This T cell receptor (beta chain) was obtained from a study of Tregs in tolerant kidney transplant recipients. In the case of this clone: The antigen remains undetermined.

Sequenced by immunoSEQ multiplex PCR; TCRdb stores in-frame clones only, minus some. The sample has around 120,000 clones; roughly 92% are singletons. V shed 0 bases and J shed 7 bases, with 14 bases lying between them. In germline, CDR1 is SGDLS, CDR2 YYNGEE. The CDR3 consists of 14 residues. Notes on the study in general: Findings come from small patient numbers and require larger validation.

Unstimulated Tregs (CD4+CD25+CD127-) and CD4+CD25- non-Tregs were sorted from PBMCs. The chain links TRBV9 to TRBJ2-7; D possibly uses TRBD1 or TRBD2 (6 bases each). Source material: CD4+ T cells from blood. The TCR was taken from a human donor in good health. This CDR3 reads CASSVEVEGGEQYF. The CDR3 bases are TGTGCCAGCAGCGTAGAGGTCGAGGGGGGAGAGCAGTACTTC.